This T cell receptor (beta chain) was observed in a study of radiotherapy plus CTLA-4 blockade in lung cancer. Study overall: Objective responses emerged in around a sixth of patients, and 31% attained disease control. Study-level points and caveats: According to reports, early shifts in blood T cell clones, alongside interferon-beta, forecast response most accurately. Blood TCR clones of tumor origin expanded after radiotherapy plus ipilimumab.

As concerns this clone: Its target is unknown.

Per germline, CDR1 LNHDA and CDR2 SQIVND (reference sequence). V was cut by 5 bases and J by 8 bases, with 15 bases left in between. This CDR3 has 14 residues. Sequenced by immunoSEQ multiplex PCR; TCRdb stores in-frame clones only, minus some. The sample has about 98,000 clones, almost 90% seen once. The chain joins TRBV19 to TRBJ1-4; no definite D call. The source was peripheral blood, collected from a patient treated with radiotherapy plus ipilimumab. This TCR derives from a human donor with non-small cell lung cancer that progressed on radiotherapy plus ipilimumab. This CDR3 is CASSWVGIGEKLFF. DNA of the CDR3: TGTGCCAGTAGTTGGGTGGGAATAGGCGAAAAACTGTTTTTT.